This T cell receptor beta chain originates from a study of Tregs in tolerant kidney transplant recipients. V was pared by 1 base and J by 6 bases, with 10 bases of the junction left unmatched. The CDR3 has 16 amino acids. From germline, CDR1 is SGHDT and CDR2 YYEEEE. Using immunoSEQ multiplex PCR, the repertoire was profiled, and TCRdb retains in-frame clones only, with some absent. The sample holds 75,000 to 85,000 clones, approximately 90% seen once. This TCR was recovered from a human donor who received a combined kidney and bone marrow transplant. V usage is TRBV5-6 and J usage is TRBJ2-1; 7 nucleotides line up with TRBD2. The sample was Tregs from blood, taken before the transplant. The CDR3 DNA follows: TGTGCCAGCAGCTTGAGGGGAGGGAGTTTGGTCAATGAGCAGTTCTTC. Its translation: CASSLRGGSLVNEQFF.